A single sample gave rise to the 5 T cell receptor beta chains below, sequenced in a study of blood T cell repertoires in COVID-19. Only in-frame clones appear in the TCRdb table, and some are missing; sequencing was by immunoSEQ multiplex PCR. The data show about 190,000 clones, over 80% seen once. What was sequenced was peripheral blood. These receptor sequences come from a woman in her twenties or thirties with acute or convalescent COVID-19.

This chain links TRBV4-3 with TRBJ2-6, with TRBD2 matching over 7 bases. Germline CDR1 reads LGHNA; CDR2 reads YSLEER. This CDR3 region has 18 residues. J was trimmed by 1 base and V by 0 bases; bases with no gene match: 6. CDR3 region: CASSQDPHGGSGANVLTF. For the CDR3, the DNA is TGCGCCAGCAGCCAAGACCCCCACGGGGGGTCTGGGGCCAACGTCCTGACTTTC.

This chain joins TRBV6-6 and TRBJ2-2; D unclear. Trimming took off 6 bases at V and 5 bases at J, with 7 bases between the two ends. The CDR3 is 12 amino acids. Germline V gene data show CDR1 as MNHNY and CDR2 as SVGAGI (reference sequence). The chain's CDR3 is CASSGWTGELFF. CDR3 bases: TGTGCCAGCAGCGGGTGGACCGGGGAGCTGTTTTTT.

Points on this clone: This CDR3 is also generated by other DNA sequences in the sample. This chain links TRBV19 with TRBJ1-1; D is unresolved. In germline, CDR1 is LNHDA, CDR2 SQIVND (reference sequence). CDR3 length equals 12 residues. Deletions cut 6 bases from V and 4 bases from J, with 9 bases between. The CDR3 region is CASRQWATEAFF. In nucleotides, the CDR3 is TGTGCCAGTAGGCAGTGGGCCACTGAAGCTTTCTTT.

The chain recombines TRBV3-1 (or the pseudogene TRBV3-2) with TRBJ2-4; D may be TRBD2 (6 bases). The germline V and J ends were trimmed by 7 bases and 7 bases, with 23 bases remaining between them. This CDR3 is 16 amino acids long. The germline V gene encodes CDR1 LGHDT and CDR2 YNNKEL (reference sequence). CDR3 nucleotide sequence: TGTGCCAGCACCCTAAGAAGGTCGGACGGAGGGAACATTCAGTACTTC. It yields the protein CASTLRRSDGGNIQYF.

In its sample, this clone was seen a few times. The chain has TRBV7-9 and TRBJ2-5, with TRBD2 as a possible D gene (5 bases). This CDR3 is built from 18 residues. V lost 1 base and J 0 bases, leaving 18 bases between the germline ends. Germline CDR1 is SEHNR and CDR2 is FQNEAQ (reference sequence). CDR3 in amino acids: CASSLGLGSETNQETQYF. The CDR3 bases are TGTGCCAGCAGCTTAGGTCTGGGGAGCGAGACCAACCAAGAGACCCAGTACTTC.